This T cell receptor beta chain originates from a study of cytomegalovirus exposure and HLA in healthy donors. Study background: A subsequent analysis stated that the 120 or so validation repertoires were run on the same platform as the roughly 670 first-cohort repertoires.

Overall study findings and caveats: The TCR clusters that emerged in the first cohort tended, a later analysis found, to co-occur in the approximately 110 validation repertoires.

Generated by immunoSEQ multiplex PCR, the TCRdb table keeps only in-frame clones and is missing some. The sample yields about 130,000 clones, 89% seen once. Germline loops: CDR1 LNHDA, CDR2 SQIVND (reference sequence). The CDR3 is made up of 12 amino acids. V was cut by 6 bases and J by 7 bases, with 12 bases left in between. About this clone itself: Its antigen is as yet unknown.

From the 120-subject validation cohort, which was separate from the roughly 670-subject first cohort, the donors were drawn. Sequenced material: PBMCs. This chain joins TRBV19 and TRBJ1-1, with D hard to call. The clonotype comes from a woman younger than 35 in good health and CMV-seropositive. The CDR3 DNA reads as TGTGCCAGTAGCCCCGGGGAGATTGAAGCTTTCTTT. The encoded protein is CASSPGEIEAFF.